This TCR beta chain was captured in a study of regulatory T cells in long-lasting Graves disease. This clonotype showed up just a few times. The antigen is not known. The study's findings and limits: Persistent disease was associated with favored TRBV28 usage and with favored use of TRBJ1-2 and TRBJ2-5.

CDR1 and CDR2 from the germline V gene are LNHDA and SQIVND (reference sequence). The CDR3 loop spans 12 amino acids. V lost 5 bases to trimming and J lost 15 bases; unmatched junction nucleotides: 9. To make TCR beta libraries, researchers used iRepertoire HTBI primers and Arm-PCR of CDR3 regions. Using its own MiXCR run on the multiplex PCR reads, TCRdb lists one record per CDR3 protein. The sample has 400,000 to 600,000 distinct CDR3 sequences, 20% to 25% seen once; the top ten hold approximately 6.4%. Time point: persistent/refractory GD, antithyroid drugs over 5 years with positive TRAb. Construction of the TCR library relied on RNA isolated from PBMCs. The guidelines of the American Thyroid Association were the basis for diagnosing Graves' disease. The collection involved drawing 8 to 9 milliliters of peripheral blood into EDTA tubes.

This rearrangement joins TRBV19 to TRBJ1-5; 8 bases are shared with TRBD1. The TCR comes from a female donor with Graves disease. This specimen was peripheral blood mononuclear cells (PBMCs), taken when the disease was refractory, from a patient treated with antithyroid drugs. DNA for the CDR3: TGTGCCAGTAGTCCGAAGGACAGGGAACGGCATTTT. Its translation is CASSPKDRERHF.